The following is a T cell receptor beta chain sequence with its context. Sequenced by immunoSEQ multiplex PCR; TCRdb stores in-frame clones only, minus some. Of roughly 90,000 clones listed, roughly 86% are singletons. Germline loops: CDR1 SEHNR, CDR2 FQNEAQ (reference sequence). The V segment lost 5 bases and the J segment 4 bases; nucleotides outside the gene matches: 5. The CDR3 has 14 amino acids. The data derive from a study of control samples from healthy donors and cancer patients. V is TRBV7-9 and J is TRBJ2-7; 10 bases align to TRBD1. This TCR was sampled from an older woman in good health. Sample: blood. As DNA, the CDR3 is TGTGCCAGCAGCCCCCGGGACAGGGGATACGAGCAGTACTTC. This codes for CASSPRDRGYEQYF. The entire variable domain, with the rest obtained from reference TRBV7-9 and TRBJ2-7, is as follows: DTGVSQNPRHKITKRGQNVTFRCDPISEHNRLYWYRQTLGQGPEFLTYFQNEAQLEKSRLLSDRFSAERPKGSFSTLEIQRTEQGDSAMYLCASSPRDRGYEQYFGPGTRLTVT.